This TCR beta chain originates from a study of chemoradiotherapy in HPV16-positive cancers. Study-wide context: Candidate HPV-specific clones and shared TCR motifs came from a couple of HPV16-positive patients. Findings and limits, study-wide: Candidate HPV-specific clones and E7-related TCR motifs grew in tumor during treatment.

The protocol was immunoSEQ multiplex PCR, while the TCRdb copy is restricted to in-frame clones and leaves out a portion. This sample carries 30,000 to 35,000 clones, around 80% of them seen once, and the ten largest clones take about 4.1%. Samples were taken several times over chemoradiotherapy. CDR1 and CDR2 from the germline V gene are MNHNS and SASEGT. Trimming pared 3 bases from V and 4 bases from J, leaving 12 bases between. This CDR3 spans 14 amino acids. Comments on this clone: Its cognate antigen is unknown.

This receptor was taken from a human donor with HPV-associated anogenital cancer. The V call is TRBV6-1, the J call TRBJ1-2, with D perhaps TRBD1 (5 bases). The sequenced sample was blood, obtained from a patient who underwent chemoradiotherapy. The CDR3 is CASSETSGVYGYTF. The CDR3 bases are TGTGCCAGCAGTGAGACCTCGGGGGTCTATGGCTACACCTTC.